The text below deals with one T cell receptor beta chain. Its antigen remains unidentified. Method: immunoSEQ multiplex PCR; TCRdb's copy keeps in-frame clones and lacks some. The sample yields approximately 120,000 clones, 75% to 90% seen once. The sample comes from a study of cytomegalovirus exposure and HLA in healthy donors. Study-level findings and limits: In vitro testing confirmed a few CMV-associated chains as specific for CMV antigens.

The germline V gene encodes CDR1 SGHVS and CDR2 FQNEAQ. Trimming at V came to 1 base and at J to 4 bases, leaving 4 bases not matched to a gene. The CDR3 extends over 15 amino acids. The rearrangement joins TRBV7-8 to TRBJ1-5, with 7 bases fitting TRBD1. This receptor was taken from a woman aged 18-29 years in good health and CMV-seronegative. Sequenced input: PBMCs. DNA for the CDR3: TGTGCCAGCAGCTTAGAGACAGGGCCAAATCAGCCCCAGCATTTT. It codes for CASSLETGPNQPQHF.